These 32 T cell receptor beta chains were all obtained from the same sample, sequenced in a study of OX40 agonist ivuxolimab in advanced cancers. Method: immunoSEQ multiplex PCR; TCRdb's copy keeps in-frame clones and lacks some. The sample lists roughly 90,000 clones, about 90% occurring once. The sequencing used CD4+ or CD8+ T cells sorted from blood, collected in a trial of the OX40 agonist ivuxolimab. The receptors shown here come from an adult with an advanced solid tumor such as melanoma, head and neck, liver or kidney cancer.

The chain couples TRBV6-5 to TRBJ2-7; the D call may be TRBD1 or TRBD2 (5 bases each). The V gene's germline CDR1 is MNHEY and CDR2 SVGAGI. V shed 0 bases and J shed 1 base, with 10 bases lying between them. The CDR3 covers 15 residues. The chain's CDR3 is CASSYSRGVSYEQYF. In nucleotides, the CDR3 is TGTGCCAGCAGTTACTCGAGAGGGGTATCCTACGAGCAGTACTTC.

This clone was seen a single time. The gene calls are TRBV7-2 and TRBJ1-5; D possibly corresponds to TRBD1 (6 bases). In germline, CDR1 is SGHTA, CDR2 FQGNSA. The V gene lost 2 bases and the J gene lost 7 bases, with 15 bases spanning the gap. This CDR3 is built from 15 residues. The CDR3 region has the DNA TGTGCCAGCAGCTTATGGGACAACTGGATCCAGCCCCAGCATTTT. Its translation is CASSLWDNWIQPQHF.

The CDR3 is CASSSDGASTDTQYF. In DNA, the CDR3 is TGTGCCAGCAGCTCGGACGGGGCTAGCACAGATACGCAGTATTTT. The chain has TRBV9 and TRBJ2-3; perhaps D is TRBD1 or TRBD2 (5 bases each). With 4 bases removed from V and 0 bases from J, the gap between germline ends came to 12 bases. From germline, CDR1 is SGDLS and CDR2 YYNGEE. The CDR3 spans 15 residues.

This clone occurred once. The CDR3 spells CASSSSFRGEAFF. CDR3 nucleotide sequence: TGTGCCAGCAGCTCGTCGTTTCGGGGGGAAGCTTTCTTT. The V and J genes are TRBV7-8 and TRBJ1-1, with a possible D match to TRBD1 (5 bases). Germline-derived CDR1 and CDR2 are SGHVS and FQNEAQ. V was clipped by 4 bases and J by 8 bases, with 14 bases between them. The CDR3 covers 13 residues.

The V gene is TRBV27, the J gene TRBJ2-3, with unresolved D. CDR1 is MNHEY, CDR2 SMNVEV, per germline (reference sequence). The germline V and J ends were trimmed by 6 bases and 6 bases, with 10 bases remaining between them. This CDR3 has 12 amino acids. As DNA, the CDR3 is TGTGCCAGCAGCCCCAAGTCGGATACGCAGTATTTT. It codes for CASSPKSDTQYF.

DNA of the CDR3: TGTGCCAGAAGATTAGCGGGAGGGCGGAATGAGCAGTTCTTC. The encoded protein is CARRLAGGRNEQFF. The chain is built from TRBV5-3 and TRBJ2-1; TRBD2 matches at 11 bases. TRBV5-3 is labeled an ORF, and its function is uncertain. This CDR3 has 14 amino acids. The V gene end was trimmed by 5 bases and the J gene end by 7 bases; junction bases not matched to a gene: 5.

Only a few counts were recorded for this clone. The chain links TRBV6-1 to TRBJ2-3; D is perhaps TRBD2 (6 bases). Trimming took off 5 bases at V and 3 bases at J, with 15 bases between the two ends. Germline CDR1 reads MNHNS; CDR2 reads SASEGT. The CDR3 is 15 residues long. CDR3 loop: CASSKWEEATDTQYF. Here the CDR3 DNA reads TGTGCCAGCAGTAAGTGGGAGGAGGCAACAGATACGCAGTATTTT.

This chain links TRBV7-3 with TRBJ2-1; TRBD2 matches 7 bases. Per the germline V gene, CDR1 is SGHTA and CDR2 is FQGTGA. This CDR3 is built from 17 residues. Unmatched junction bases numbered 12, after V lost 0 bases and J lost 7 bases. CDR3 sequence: CASSLTPGGGLGNEQFF. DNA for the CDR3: TGTGCCAGCAGCTTAACTCCGGGCGGGGGTTTAGGAAATGAGCAGTTCTTC.

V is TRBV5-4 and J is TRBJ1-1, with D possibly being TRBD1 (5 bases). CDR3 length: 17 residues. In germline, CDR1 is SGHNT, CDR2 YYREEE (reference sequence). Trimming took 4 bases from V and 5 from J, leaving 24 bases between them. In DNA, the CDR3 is TGTGCCAGCAGCCGTCGGGCAGGGATGGTCTCGGTTACTGAAGCTTTCTTT. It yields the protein CASSRRAGMVSVTEAFF.

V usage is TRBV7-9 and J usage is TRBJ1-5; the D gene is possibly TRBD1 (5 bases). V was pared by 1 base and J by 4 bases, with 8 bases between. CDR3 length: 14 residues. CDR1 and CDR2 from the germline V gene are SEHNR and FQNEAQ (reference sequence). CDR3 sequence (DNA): TGTGCCAGCAGCTTAGGGGGGGTGAATCAGCCCCAGCATTTT. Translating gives CASSLGGVNQPQHF.

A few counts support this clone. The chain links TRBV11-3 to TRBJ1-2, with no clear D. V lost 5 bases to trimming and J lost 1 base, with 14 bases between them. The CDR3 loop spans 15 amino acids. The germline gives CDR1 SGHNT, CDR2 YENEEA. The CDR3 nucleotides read TGTGCCAGCAGCCCCCTTTTTTTCAGTAACTATGGCTACACCTTC. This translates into CASSPLFFSNYGYTF.

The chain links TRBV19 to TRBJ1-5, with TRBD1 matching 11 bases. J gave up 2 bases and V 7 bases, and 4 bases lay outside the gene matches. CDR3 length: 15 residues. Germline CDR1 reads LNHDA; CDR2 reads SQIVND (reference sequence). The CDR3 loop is CASKDRGRGNQPQHF. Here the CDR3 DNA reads TGTGCCAGTAAGGACAGGGGGCGCGGCAATCAGCCCCAGCATTTT.

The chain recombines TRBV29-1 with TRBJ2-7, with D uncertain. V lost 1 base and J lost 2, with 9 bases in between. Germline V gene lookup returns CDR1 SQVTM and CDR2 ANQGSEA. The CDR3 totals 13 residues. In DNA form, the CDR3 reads TGCAGCGTTGAAGGCGCGCGACCCTACGAGCAGTACTTC. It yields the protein CSVEGARPYEQYF.

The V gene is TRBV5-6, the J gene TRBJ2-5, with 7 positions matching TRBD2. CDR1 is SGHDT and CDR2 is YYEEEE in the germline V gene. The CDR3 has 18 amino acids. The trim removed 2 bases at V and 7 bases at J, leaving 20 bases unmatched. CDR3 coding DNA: TGTGCCAGCAGCTTTTTTAGGCCGGGCCTAGCGGCCTCCAGGACCCAGTACTTC. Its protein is CASSFFRPGLAASRTQYF. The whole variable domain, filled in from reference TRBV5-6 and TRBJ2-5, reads DAGVTQSPTHLIKTRGQQVTLRCSPKSGHDTVSWYQQALGQGPQFIFQYYEEEERQRGNFPDRFSGHQFPNYSSELNVNALLLGDSALYLCASSFFRPGLAASRTQYFGPGTRLLVL.

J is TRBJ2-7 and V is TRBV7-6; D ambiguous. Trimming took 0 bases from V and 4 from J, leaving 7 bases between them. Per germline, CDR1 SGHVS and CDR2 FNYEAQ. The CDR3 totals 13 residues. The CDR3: CASSLARSYEQYF. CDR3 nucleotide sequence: TGTGCCAGCAGCTTAGCGCGGTCTTACGAGCAGTACTTC.

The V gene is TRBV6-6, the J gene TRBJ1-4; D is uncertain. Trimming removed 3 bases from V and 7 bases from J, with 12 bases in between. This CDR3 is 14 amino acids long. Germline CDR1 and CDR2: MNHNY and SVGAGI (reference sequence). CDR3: CASSYLGRREKLFF. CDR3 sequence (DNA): TGTGCCAGCAGTTATTTAGGCCGGCGTGAAAAACTGTTTTTT.

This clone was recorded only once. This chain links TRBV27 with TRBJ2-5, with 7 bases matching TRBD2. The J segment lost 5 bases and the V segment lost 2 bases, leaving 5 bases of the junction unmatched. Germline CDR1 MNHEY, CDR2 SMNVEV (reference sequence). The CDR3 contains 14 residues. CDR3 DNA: TGTGCCAGCAGTTTAGGAGGGAGGGGTGAGACCCAGTACTTC. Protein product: CASSLGGRGETQYF.

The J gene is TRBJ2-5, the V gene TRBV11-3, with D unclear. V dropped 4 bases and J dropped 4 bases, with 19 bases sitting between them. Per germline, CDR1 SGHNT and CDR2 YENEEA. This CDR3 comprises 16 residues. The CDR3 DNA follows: TGTGCCAGCAGCTCACCATTCGACGGGCGGAGAGAGACCCAGTACTTC. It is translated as CASSSPFDGRRETQYF.

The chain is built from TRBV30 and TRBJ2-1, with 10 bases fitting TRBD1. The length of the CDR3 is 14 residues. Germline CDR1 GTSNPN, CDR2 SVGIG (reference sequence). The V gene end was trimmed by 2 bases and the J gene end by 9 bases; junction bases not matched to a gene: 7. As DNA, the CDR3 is TGTGCCTGGAGTAGGACAGGGGGGGACGGTGAGCAGTTCTTC. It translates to CAWSRTGGDGEQFF.

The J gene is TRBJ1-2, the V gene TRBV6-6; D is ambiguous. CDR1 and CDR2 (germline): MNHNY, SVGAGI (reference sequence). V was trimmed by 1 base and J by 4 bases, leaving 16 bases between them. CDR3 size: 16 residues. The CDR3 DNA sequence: TGTGCCAGCAGTTACTTGTCTCCAGTTAGAGTCTATGGCTACACCTTC. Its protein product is CASSYLSPVRVYGYTF.

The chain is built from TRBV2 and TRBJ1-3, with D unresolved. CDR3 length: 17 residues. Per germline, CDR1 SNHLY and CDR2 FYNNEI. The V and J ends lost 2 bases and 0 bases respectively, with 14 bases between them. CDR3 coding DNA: TGTGCCAGCAGTGAAAGGGCAGGCCCCTACTCTGGAAACACCATATATTTT. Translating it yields CASSERAGPYSGNTIYF.

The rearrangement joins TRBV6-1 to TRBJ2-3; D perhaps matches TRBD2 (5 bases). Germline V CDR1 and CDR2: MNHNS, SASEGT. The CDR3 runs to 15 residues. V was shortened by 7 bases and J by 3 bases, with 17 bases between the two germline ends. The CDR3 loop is CASKRWESRTDTQYF. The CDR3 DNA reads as TGTGCCAGCAAACGGTGGGAGAGCAGAACAGATACGCAGTATTTT.

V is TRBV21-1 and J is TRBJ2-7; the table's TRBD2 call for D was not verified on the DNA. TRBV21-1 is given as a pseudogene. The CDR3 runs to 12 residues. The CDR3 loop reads CASSKSSYEQYF. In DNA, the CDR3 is TGTGCCAGCAGCAAATCTTCGTACGAGCAGTACTTC.

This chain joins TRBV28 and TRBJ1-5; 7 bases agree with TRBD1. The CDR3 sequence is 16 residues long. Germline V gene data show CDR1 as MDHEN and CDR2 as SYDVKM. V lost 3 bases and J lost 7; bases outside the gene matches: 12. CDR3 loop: CASSFREYRGDQPQHF. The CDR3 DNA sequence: TGTGCCAGCAGTTTTAGGGAATACAGGGGAGACCAGCCCCAGCATTTT.

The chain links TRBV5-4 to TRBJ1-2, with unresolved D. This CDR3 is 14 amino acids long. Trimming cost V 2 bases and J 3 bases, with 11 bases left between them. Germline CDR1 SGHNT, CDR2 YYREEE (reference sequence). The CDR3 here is CASSFPSDDYGYTF. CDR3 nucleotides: TGTGCCAGCAGCTTTCCCAGTGATGACTATGGCTACACCTTC.

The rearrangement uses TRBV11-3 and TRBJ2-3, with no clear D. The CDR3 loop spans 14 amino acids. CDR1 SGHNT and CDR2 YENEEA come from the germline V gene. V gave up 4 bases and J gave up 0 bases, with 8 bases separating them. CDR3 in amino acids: CASSSRSSTDTQYF. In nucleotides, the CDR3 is TGTGCCAGCAGCTCCCGTTCTAGCACAGATACGCAGTATTTT.

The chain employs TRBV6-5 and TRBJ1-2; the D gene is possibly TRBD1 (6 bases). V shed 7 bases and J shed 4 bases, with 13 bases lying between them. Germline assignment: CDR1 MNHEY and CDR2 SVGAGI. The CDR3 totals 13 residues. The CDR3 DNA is TGTGCCAGCAAGCCCAGGGGCATCTATGGCTACACCTTC. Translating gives CASKPRGIYGYTF.

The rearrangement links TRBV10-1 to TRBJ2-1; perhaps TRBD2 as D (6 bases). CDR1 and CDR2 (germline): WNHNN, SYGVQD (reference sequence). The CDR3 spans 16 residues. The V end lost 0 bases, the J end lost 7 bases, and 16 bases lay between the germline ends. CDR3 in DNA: TGCGCCAGCAGTGAGTCGTGGGGGATAGGAGGGAATGAGCAGTTCTTC. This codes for CASSESWGIGGNEQFF.

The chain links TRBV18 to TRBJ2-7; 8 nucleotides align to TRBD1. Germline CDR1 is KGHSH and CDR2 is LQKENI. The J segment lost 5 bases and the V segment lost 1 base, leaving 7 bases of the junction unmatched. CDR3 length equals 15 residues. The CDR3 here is CASSPLGQGFDEQYF. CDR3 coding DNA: TGTGCCAGCTCACCACTCGGACAGGGTTTCGACGAGCAGTACTTC.

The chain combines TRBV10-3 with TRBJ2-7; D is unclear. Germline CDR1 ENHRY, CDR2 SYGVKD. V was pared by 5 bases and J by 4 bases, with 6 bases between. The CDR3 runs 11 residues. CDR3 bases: TGTGCCATCAGTTCCGAATACGAGCAGTACTTC. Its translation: CAISSEYEQYF.

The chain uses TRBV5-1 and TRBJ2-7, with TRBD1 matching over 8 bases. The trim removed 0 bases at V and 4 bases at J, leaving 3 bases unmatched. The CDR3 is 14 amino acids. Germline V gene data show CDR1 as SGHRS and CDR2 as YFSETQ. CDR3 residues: CASSLGQGRYEQYF. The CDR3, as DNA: TGCGCCAGCAGCTTGGGACAGGGGAGATACGAGCAGTACTTC.

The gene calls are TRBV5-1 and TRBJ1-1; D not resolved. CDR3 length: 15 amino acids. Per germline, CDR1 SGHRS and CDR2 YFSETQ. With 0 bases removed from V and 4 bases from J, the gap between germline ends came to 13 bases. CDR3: CASSLVSGGITEAFF. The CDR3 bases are TGCGCCAGCAGCTTGGTTTCGGGAGGGATCACTGAAGCTTTCTTT.